These 10 T cell receptor beta chains originate from one sample sequenced in a study of T cell responses to AZD1222 COVID-19 vaccine. Assay used: immunoSEQ multiplex PCR; TCRdb lists only in-frame clones, some missing. The top ten clones hold more than 5% of a sample with under 150,000 clones, roughly 92% of them seen once. Material: peripheral blood, obtained on day 0 of AZD1222 vaccination. The origin of the receptors is an adult in good health.

This chain uses TRBV7-2 with TRBJ1-2, with TRBD1 identical over 7 bases. Trimming cost V 5 bases and J 5 bases; bases outside gene matches: 11. The V gene's germline CDR1 is SGHTA and CDR2 FQGNSA. This CDR3 is 15 amino acids long. The CDR3 here is CASSLDLGQIYGYTF. CDR3 coding DNA: TGTGCCAGCAGCCTCGACTTGGGACAGATATATGGCTACACCTTC.

The chain employs TRBV2 and TRBJ2-7; 12 bases agree with TRBD2. Germline assignment: CDR1 SNHLY and CDR2 FYNNEI. J was trimmed by 2 bases and V by 6 bases; bases with no gene match: 8. This CDR3 is built from 16 residues. DNA for the CDR3: TGTGCCAGCAGGTGGGGGCGGACTAGCGGGACCTACGAGCAGTACTTC. It specifies CASRWGRTSGTYEQYF.

The V call is TRBV19, the J call TRBJ2-3; 8 nucleotides align to TRBD1. V lost 7 bases and J lost 5; bases outside the gene matches: 11. The CDR3 spans 15 residues. Germline assignment: CDR1 LNHDA and CDR2 SQIVND (reference sequence). For the CDR3, the DNA is TGTGCCAGTACCGACCTGGACAGGGCGAAAGATACGCAGTATTTT. Translating it yields CASTDLDRAKDTQYF.

V gene TRBV19 combines with J gene TRBJ2-3, with a possible D match to TRBD1 (5 bases). In germline, CDR1 is LNHDA, CDR2 SQIVND (reference sequence). Trimming took 6 bases from V and 2 from J, leaving 15 bases between them. The CDR3 runs 15 residues. The CDR3 DNA reads TGTGCCAGTAGCCAACACGAGACAGCCACAGATACGCAGTATTTT. Translated: CASSQHETATDTQYF.

The V and J genes are TRBV19 and TRBJ1-2; TRBD1 aligns across 7 bases. CDR1 is LNHDA, CDR2 SQIVND, per germline (reference sequence). CDR3 length equals 13 residues. Germline trimming cut 5 bases from V and 4 bases from J; bases unmatched to any gene: 4. CDR3 nucleotide sequence: TGTGCCAGTAGTCCTACAGGGGTCTATGGCTACACCTTC. Translating it yields CASSPTGVYGYTF.

The chain recombines TRBV20-1 with TRBJ1-2; no clear D gene. The CDR3 runs to 9 residues. Germline values: CDR1 DFQATT, CDR2 SNEGSKA (reference sequence). The V end lost 5 bases, the J end lost 6 bases, and 4 bases lay between the germline ends. The CDR3 loop reads CSALNGYTF. CDR3 DNA sequence: TGCAGTGCTCTGAATGGCTACACCTTC.

CDR3 residues: CASSWGSLANNEQFF. In DNA, the CDR3 is TGTGCCAGCAGTTGGGGCTCATTAGCGAACAATGAGCAGTTCTTC. The chain links TRBV27 to TRBJ2-1; D may be TRBD1 or TRBD2 (5 bases each). Deletions cut 4 bases from V and 5 bases from J, with 15 bases between. CDR3 size: 15 residues. Looked up from germline, CDR1 is MNHEY and CDR2 is SMNVEV (reference sequence).

The chain joins TRBV7-2 to TRBJ2-7; 7 positions agree with TRBD1. Unmatched junction bases numbered 7, after V lost 5 bases and J lost 3 bases. This CDR3 has 14 amino acids. Germline CDR1 SGHTA, CDR2 FQGNSA. This CDR3 reads CASSLGTANYEQYF. As DNA, the CDR3 is TGTGCCAGCAGCCTCGGGACAGCTAACTACGAGCAGTACTTC. Supplemented by reference TRBV7-2 and TRBJ2-7, the full variable domain reads GAGVSQSPSNKVTEKGKDVELRCDPISGHTALYWYRQSLGQGLEFLIYFQGNSAPDKSGLPSDRFSAERTGGSVSTLTIQRTQQEDSAVYLCASSLGTANYEQYFGPGTRLTVT.

The V and J genes are TRBV7-9 and TRBJ1-1; maybe TRBD1 (5 bases). CDR1 and CDR2 from the germline V gene are SEHNR and FQNEAQ (reference sequence). CDR3 length equals 14 residues. V was pared by 1 base and J by 3 bases, with 9 bases between. This CDR3 reads CASSLEGYDTEAFF. The CDR3 nucleotides read TGTGCCAGCAGCTTAGAGGGGTATGACACTGAAGCTTTCTTT.

The V gene is TRBV27, the J gene TRBJ2-4, with D perhaps matching TRBD1 (5 bases). The CDR3 consists of 13 residues. From germline, CDR1 is MNHEY and CDR2 SMNVEV (reference sequence). V lost 4 bases to trimming and J lost 8 bases, with 12 bases between them. The DNA for the CDR3 is TGTGCCAGCAGTTATAGGGAAGGGGACATTCAGTACTTC. Protein: CASSYREGDIQYF.